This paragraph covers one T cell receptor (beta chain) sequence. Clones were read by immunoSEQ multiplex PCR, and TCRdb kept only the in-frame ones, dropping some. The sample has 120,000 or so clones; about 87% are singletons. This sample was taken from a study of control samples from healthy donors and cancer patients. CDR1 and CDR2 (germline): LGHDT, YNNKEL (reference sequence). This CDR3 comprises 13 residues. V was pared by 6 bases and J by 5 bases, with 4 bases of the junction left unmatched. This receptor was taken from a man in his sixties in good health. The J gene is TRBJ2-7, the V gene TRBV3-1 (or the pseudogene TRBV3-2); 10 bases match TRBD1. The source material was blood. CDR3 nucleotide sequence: TGTGCCAGCAGTGACAGGGGGCGAAACGAGCAGTACTTC. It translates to CASSDRGRNEQYF.